The 17 T cell receptor beta chains given below trace back to one sample, sequenced in a study of post-analysis software for immune sequencing data. The study, taken as a whole, reports: Relative to controls, patients had about 5 TRBV segments at higher frequency, with TRBV5-6, TRBV5-1 and TRBV20-1 among these.

Tagging with unique molecular identifiers was a feature of the TCR beta cDNA libraries. Via MiXCR, TCRdb re-called the PCR reads, giving one row per CDR3 protein. The sample contains around 400,000 distinct CDR3 sequences, about 39% of which appear only once. Antigens of these TCRs are unknown. The sample consisted of blood. These receptors came from a girl aged 2 to 10 with multiple sclerosis.

The chain joins TRBV6-2 or TRBV6-3 to TRBJ1-5; D perhaps matches TRBD1 (6 bases). This CDR3 comprises 16 residues. The germline V and J ends were trimmed by 2 bases and 4 bases, with 15 bases remaining between them. Germline CDR1 is MNHEY and CDR2 is SVGEGT. For the CDR3, the DNA is TGTGCCAGCAGTTACGGCCCCCGGGGGCGGAATCAGCCCCAGCATTTT. Amino acid sequence: CASSYGPRGRNQPQHF.

The chain has TRBV12-3 or TRBV12-4 and TRBJ1-5; the D gene is possibly TRBD1 (5 bases). This CDR3 is built from 15 residues. The ends were cut back, 6 bases at V and 4 bases at J, with 16 bases in the middle. CDR3 amino acids: CASSPLRGVNQPQHF. The CDR3 DNA sequence: TGTGCCAGCAGCCCGCTTAGGGGCGTTAATCAGCCCCAGCATTTT.

This clonotype was observed a handful of times. The chain employs TRBV20-1 and TRBJ2-7; D could derive from TRBD1 or TRBD2 (5 bases each). The CDR3 is 12 residues long. Germline V gives CDR1 DFQATT, CDR2 SNEGSKA (reference sequence). The V and J ends lost 6 bases and 2 bases respectively, with 11 bases between them. The CDR3 reads CSARDLTYEQYF. The DNA for the CDR3 is TGCAGTGCCCGGGACCTTACCTACGAGCAGTACTTC.

There are a few counts of this clonotype. The J gene is TRBJ2-5, the V gene TRBV10-3, with 11 bases matching TRBD2. Germline V gene lookup returns CDR1 ENHRY and CDR2 SYGVKD. With 6 bases clipped from V and 3 bases from J, the junction kept 0 bases outside the gene matches. The CDR3 spans 13 residues. Written as DNA, the CDR3 is TGTGCCATCAGGGGACTAGCGGAAGAGACCCAGTACTTC. It is translated as CAIRGLAEETQYF.

This clonotype was observed a few times. The chain employs TRBV4-1 and TRBJ1-6; TRBD1 agrees at 7 bases. J was trimmed by 7 bases and V by 4 bases; bases with no gene match: 19. This CDR3 region has 19 residues. Germline-derived CDR1 and CDR2 are MGHRA and YSYEKL. The CDR3 nucleotides are TGCGCCAGCAGCCTGCGGGAGACAGGGAAAACCTTACAGAATTCACCCCTCCACTTT. This translates into CASSLRETGKTLQNSPLHF.

The sample holds a few counts of this clonotype. The chain is built from TRBV12-3 or TRBV12-4 and TRBJ2-1; 7 bases match TRBD2. CDR3 length: 18 amino acids. V shed 5 bases and J 0 bases; nucleotides not matched to a gene: 13. CDR3 bases: TGTGCCAGCAGTCTAGAGGGTGGGGGGGTTTTCTCCTACAATGAGCAGTTCTTC. It specifies CASSLEGGGVFSYNEQFF.

In the case of this clonotype: A read error may produce the germline difference seen at one junction end. This sequence joins TRBV12-3 or TRBV12-4 and TRBJ2-3; D unresolved. CDR3 length: 14 amino acids. The CDR3 is CASSWRASRDTQYF. The CDR3 nucleotides read TGTGCCAGCAGTTGGCGTGCCAGCAGAGATACGCAGTATTTT.

This clonotype occurred a few times. V and J are TRBV7-3 and TRBJ2-7, with D possibly called TRBD1 or TRBD2 (5 bases each). The CDR3 totals 18 residues. V lost 1 base to trimming and J lost 1 base, with 20 bases between them. Germline CDR1 reads SGHTA; CDR2 reads FQGTGA. The CDR3 DNA reads TGTGCCAGCAGCTTAAAGCCCAAGGCTTCGGGGCAATCCTACGAGCAGTACTTC. Its translation: CASSLKPKASGQSYEQYF.

The rearrangement joins TRBV6-5 to TRBJ2-7; D is unclear. The CDR3 is 16 residues long. The V and J ends lost 2 bases and 0 bases respectively, with 14 bases between them. Germline V gene data show CDR1 as MNHEY and CDR2 as SVGAGI. CDR3 DNA sequence: TGTGCCAGCAGTTACACCGTCCGGGCCAGCTCCTACGAGCAGTACTTC. Residues: CASSYTVRASSYEQYF.

The gene calls are TRBV30 and TRBJ1-2; unclear D gene. V was trimmed by 5 bases and J by 1 base, leaving 17 bases between them. Germline CDR1 and CDR2: GTSNPN and SVGIG (reference sequence). The length of the CDR3 is 15 residues. CDR3 DNA: TGTGCCTGGGTCCCGAGGGATCGCTATAACTATGGCTACACCTTC. It specifies CAWVPRDRYNYGYTF.

The chain joins TRBV12-3 or TRBV12-4 to TRBJ2-1; TRBD2 matches 10 bases. The CDR3 totals 15 residues. The V gene end was trimmed by 6 bases and the J gene end by 9 bases; junction bases not matched to a gene: 11. CDR3 loop: CASSRGAGGRIEQFF. CDR3 nucleotide sequence: TGTGCCAGCAGCCGGGGAGCGGGAGGGAGGATTGAGCAGTTCTTC.

V usage is TRBV5-1 and J usage is TRBJ2-7, with TRBD1 matching 9 bases. CDR1 and CDR2 (germline): SGHRS, YFSETQ. The CDR3 extends over 15 amino acids. V lost 1 base, J lost 10 bases, and 12 bases stayed unmatched. CDR3 amino acids: CASSLRADRGNTQYF. The CDR3 DNA sequence: TGCGCCAGCAGCTTGAGGGCCGACAGGGGGAACACTCAGTACTTC.

The chain employs TRBV7-9 and TRBJ2-4; D perhaps matches TRBD2 (6 bases). Looked up from germline, CDR1 is SEHNR and CDR2 is FQNEAQ (reference sequence). This CDR3 contains 15 residues. V was pared by 1 base and J by 1 base, with 8 bases between. The CDR3 loop reads CASSLGSGAKNIQYF. CDR3 sequence (DNA): TGTGCCAGCAGCTTAGGGAGCGGGGCCAAAAACATTCAGTACTTC.

This clonotype was picked up a small number of times. V is TRBV6-5 and J is TRBJ2-5; 9 positions match TRBD1. With 2 bases clipped from V and 2 bases from J, the junction kept 15 bases outside the gene matches. The CDR3 consists of 19 residues. Germline CDR1 is MNHEY and CDR2 is SVGAGI. In DNA form, the CDR3 reads TGTGCCAGCAGTTACAATGATGTGGGAGACAGGGGGACTCAAGAGACCCAGTACTTC. This gives the protein CASSYNDVGDRGTQETQYF.

The J gene is TRBJ2-2, the V gene TRBV4-3; unclear D gene. Trimming cost V 0 bases and J 6 bases, with 5 bases left between them. Germline CDR1 reads LGHNA; CDR2 reads YSLEER. The CDR3 spans 13 residues. The CDR3 protein is CASSQETPGELFF. The CDR3, as DNA: TGCGCCAGCAGCCAAGAGACACCCGGGGAGCTGTTTTTT.

The rearrangement joins TRBV20-1 to TRBJ2-3; TRBD2 aligns across 10 bases. CDR3 size: 14 residues. V shed 5 bases and J 6 bases; nucleotides not matched to a gene: 8. Looked up from germline, CDR1 is DFQATT and CDR2 is SNEGSKA (reference sequence). DNA for the CDR3: TGCAGTGCTGCGAGCGGGGGGGCAAGGGATACGCAGTATTTT. As protein: CSAASGGARDTQYF.

A word on this clonotype: A much larger clone lies one base from this, so it may be a read error. The CDR3: CSVGGGEDAQYF. The CDR3 DNA is TGCAGCGTTGGAGGAGGAGAGGATGCGCAGTATTTT. This sequence joins TRBV29-1 and TRBJ2-3, with a tentative D call TRBD2 (5 bases). CDR3 length: 12 residues. CDR1 SQVTM and CDR2 ANQGSEA come from the germline V gene. Trimming took 4 bases from V and 10 from J, leaving 15 bases between them.